Listed below are T cell receptor beta chains from one sample, sequenced in a study of beta chain features in type 1 diabetes. The table came from immunoSEQ multiplex PCR; TCRdb's copy has only in-frame clones and leaves some out. The repertoire consists of about 740,000 clones, with about an eighth occurring once and the leading ten covering 0.022%. The sample comprised naive CD4+ T cells from blood. Receptor source: a man aged 18-30 years with type 1 diabetes. The CDR3 runs from the conserved cysteine through the conserved F or W. The order of the fields is V gene, clone size, J gene, D gene, CDR3 protein, CDR3 DNA. The D gene is left open where the match is weak. Clone size appears in some rows only: once, few, many, or a class for an expanded clone.

>TRBV5-1|few|TRBJ1-3|-
CASRSGNTIYF
TGCGCCAGTAGATCTGGAAACACCATATATTTT
>TRBV27|-|TRBJ1-2|TRBD1
CASSALIGTVYGYTF
TGTGCCAGCAGTGCCCTGATCGGGACAGTCTATGGCTACACCTTC
>TRBV19|-|TRBJ2-7|-
CATGVPNYEQYF
TGTGCCACAGGGGTCCCAAACTACGAGCAGTACTTC
>TRBV10-1|-|TRBJ2-5|TRBD1
CASNRGQGETQYF
TGCGCCAGCAATCGGGGACAGGGAGAGACCCAGTACTTC
>TRBV7-6|-|TRBJ1-2|-
CASSLEGGGYTF
TGTGCCAGCAGCTTAGAAGGTGGTGGCTACACCTTC
>TRBV7-2|few|TRBJ1-2|-
CASSQGPFNYGYTF
TGTGCCAGCAGCCAAGGACCGTTTAACTATGGCTACACCTTC
>TRBV19|-|TRBJ1-1|TRBD1
CASSIVQGARGAEAFF
TGTGCCAGTAGTATAGTCCAGGGGGCGCGAGGTGCCGAAGCTTTCTTT
>TRBV2|-|TRBJ1-6|-
CASSAATAGVF
TGTGCCAGCAGTGCCGCGACGGCAGGGGTCTTT
>TRBV6-5|-|TRBJ1-1|-
CASSYSTGNTEAFF
TGTGCCAGCAGTTACTCGACGGGGAACACTGAAGCTTTCTTT
>TRBV2|few|TRBJ2-3|-
CAAWSAYTDTQYF
TGTGCCGCCTGGTCGGCCTACACAGATACGCAGTATTTT
>TRBV9|-|TRBJ1-2|-
CASSEQGNYGYTF
TGTGCCAGCAGCGAGCAGGGAAACTATGGCTACACCTTC
>TRBV15|-|TRBJ1-1|TRBD1
CATRRQGNTEAFF
TGTGCCACCCGGAGACAGGGTAACACTGAAGCTTTCTTT
>TRBV29-1|few|TRBJ1-2|-
CSVGQDGYTF
TGCAGCGTTGGACAGGACGGCTACACCTTC
>TRBV5-1|-|TRBJ1-1|-
CASSSGRMNTEAFF
TGCGCCAGCAGTTCGGGCCGGATGAACACTGAAGCTTTCTTT
>TRBV18|-|TRBJ1-2|-
CASSLGGENYGYTF
TGTGCCAGCTCACTTGGTGGTGAGAACTATGGCTACACCTTC
>TRBV29-1|-|TRBJ1-4|-
CSAAGAGLGEKLFF
TGCAGCGCCGCCGGGGCGGGGTTAGGTGAAAAACTGTTTTTT
>TRBV30|-|TRBJ2-2|TRBD1
CACNRGTNTGELFF
TGTGCCTGCAACAGGGGCACGAACACCGGGGAGCTGTTTTTT
>TRBV2|-|TRBJ1-6|TRBD1
CASSEARTGHSPLHF
TGTGCCAGCAGTGAAGCGAGGACAGGGCACTCACCCCTCCACTTT
>TRBV5-1|few|TRBJ2-3|-
CASSPTRGATDTQYF
TGCGCCAGCAGCCCTACCAGGGGGGCCACAGATACGCAGTATTTT
>TRBV2|few|TRBJ2-1|TRBD1
CASSASRDRVSSEQFF
TGTGCCAGCAGTGCATCCCGGGACAGGGTATCCAGTGAGCAGTTCTTC
>TRBV30|-|TRBJ1-1|-
CAWSTGAGTEAFF
TGTGCCTGGAGTACTGGGGCTGGCACTGAAGCTTTCTTT
>TRBV30|-|TRBJ1-6|TRBD1
CAWSGQGSSPLHF
TGTGCCTGGAGTGGACAGGGAAGTTCACCCCTCCACTTT
>TRBV29-1|-|TRBJ1-1|TRBD1
CSALGQAPGTEAFF
TGCAGCGCCCTGGGACAGGCCCCGGGGACTGAAGCTTTCTTT
>TRBV18|-|TRBJ2-3|TRBD1
CASSPQQGSTDTQYF
TGTGCCAGCTCACCCCAACAGGGGAGCACAGATACGCAGTATTTT
>TRBV4-1|-|TRBJ2-7|TRBD2
CASSHGGGEQYF
TGCGCCAGCAGCCACGGGGGAGGGGAGCAGTACTTC
>TRBV6-1|-|TRBJ1-5|-
CASTGPGQPQHF
TGTGCCAGCACGGGACCTGGGCAGCCCCAGCATTTT
>TRBV5-6|-|TRBJ1-5|-
CASSLGAGVSNQPQHF
TGTGCCAGCAGCTTGGGGGCCGGAGTTAGCAATCAGCCCCAGCATTTT
>TRBV19|-|TRBJ1-2|-
CASFDPARKRNYGYTF
TGTGCCAGTTTTGACCCGGCAAGGAAGAGGAACTATGGCTACACCTTC
>TRBV4-1|-|TRBJ2-1|TRBD2
CASSQDPSAGLAAYNEQFF
TGCGCCAGCAGCCAAGACCCCTCGGCCGGACTAGCGGCCTACAATGAGCAGTTCTTC
>TRBV7-7|once|TRBJ2-7|TRBD2
CAERGARRLTYEQYF
TGTGCTGAGCGGGGGGCCCGAAGACTTACCTACGAGCAGTACTTC
>TRBV7-6|-|TRBJ2-5|-
CASSYGPRETQYF
TGTGCCAGCAGCTACGGACCGAGGGAGACCCAGTACTTC
>TRBV7-6|-|TRBJ2-7|-
CASSLDSLGYEQYF
TGTGCCAGCAGCTTAGACAGTTTGGGGTACGAGCAGTACTTC
>TRBV7-8|few|TRBJ2-7|-
CASSLDYEQYF
TGTGCCAGCAGCTTAGACTACGAGCAGTACTTC
>TRBV4-1|-|TRBJ1-1|TRBD1
CASNIAYGTGRTEAFF
TGCGCCAGCAACATAGCATACGGGACAGGGAGAACTGAAGCTTTCTTT
>TRBV4-1|-|TRBJ1-1|-
CASSQERRGNTEAFF
TGCGCCAGCAGCCAAGAGCGTAGGGGGAACACTGAAGCTTTCTTT
>TRBV7-3|-|TRBJ1-1|-
CASSLGGMNTEAFF
TGTGCCAGCAGTCTAGGCGGAATGAACACTGAAGCTTTCTTT
>TRBV9|few|TRBJ2-1|-
CASSAPSDSGGHEQFF
TGTGCCAGCAGCGCACCATCGGACTCCGGCGGGCATGAGCAGTTCTTC
>TRBV6-5|few|TRBJ2-7|-
CASSPFRSYEQYF
TGTGCCAGCAGTCCTTTTCGGTCCTACGAGCAGTACTTC
>TRBV5-1|few|TRBJ2-7|TRBD1
CASSPGDRNYEQYF
TGCGCCAGCAGCCCCGGGGACAGAAACTACGAGCAGTACTTC
>TRBV7-9|-|TRBJ1-4|-
CASSLAGAPDILNEKLFF
TGTGCCAGCAGCCTCGCGGGGGCGCCTGATATACTTAATGAAAAACTGTTTTTT
>TRBV10-3|few|TRBJ1-5|-
CAISESIAGNSNQPQHF
TGTGCCATCAGTGAGTCGATCGCAGGGAACAGCAATCAGCCCCAGCATTTT
>TRBV30|-|TRBJ2-3|-
CALRKDSDSTDTQYF
TGTGCCTTGAGGAAGGACTCCGACTCCACAGATACGCAGTATTTT
>TRBV6-1|few|TRBJ2-7|TRBD1
CASSRQGYEQYF
TGTGCCAGCAGTCGACAGGGCTACGAGCAGTACTTC
>TRBV30|few|TRBJ1-3|-
CAWSVRGPGYGNTIYF
TGTGCCTGGAGTGTACGTGGGCCTGGGTACGGAAACACCATATATTTT